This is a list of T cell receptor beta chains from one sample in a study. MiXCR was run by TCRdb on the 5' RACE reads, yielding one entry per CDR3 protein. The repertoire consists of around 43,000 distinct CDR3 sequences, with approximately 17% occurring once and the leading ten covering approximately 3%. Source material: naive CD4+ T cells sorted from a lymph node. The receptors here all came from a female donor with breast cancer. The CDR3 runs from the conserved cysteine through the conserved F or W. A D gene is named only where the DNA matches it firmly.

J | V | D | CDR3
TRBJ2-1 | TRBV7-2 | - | CASSSYINNEQFF
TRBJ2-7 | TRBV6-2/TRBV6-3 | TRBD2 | CASSTKAGGSYEQYF
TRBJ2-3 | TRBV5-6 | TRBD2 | CASSLGTSSFTQYF
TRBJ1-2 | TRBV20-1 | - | CSARARFEQGVLNYGYTF
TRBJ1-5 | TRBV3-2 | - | CASSQQEGNGGYSNQPQHF
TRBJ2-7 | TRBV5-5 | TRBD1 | CASSPRQGNYEQYF
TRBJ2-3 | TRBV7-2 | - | CASSLAGAGTDTQYF
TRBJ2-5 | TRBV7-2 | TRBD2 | CASSLGLAETQYF
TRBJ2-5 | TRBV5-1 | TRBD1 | CASQMTGQETQYF
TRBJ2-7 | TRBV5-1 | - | CASSLASTGSEQYF
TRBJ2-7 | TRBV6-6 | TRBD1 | CASGGQRTYEQYF
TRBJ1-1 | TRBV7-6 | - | CASSPGTSQVNTEALF
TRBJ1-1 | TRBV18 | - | CASAGGPVNAFF
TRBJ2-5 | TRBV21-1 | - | CASSKGQVQETQYF
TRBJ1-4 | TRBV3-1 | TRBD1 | CASSQDNRGEKLFF
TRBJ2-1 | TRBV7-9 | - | CASSVLERSSYNEQFF
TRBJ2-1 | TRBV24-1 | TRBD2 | CATSGILAGGSEQFF
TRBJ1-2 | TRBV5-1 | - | CASSPAGVNYGYTF
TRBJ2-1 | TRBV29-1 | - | CSALPHRLDGEQFF
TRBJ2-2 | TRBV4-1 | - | CASSQGTSQTGELFF
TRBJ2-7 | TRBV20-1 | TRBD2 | CSARVHWEGSYEQYF
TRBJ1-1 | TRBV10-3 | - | CAISAGRNTEAFF
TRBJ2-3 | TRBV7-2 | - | CASSARTPTRADTQYF
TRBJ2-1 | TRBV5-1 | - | CASSLKEHYNEQFF
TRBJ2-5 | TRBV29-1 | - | CSVEEGGETQYF
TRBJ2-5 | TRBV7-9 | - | CASSLGQVQETQYF
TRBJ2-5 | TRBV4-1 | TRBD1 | CASSQQMGQQETQYF
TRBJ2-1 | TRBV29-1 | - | CSVEEWSSGDEQFF
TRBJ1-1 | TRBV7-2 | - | CASSPHREAFF
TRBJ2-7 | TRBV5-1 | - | CASSVTGLPSYEQYF
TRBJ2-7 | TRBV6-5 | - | CASSYYWGRGGSYEQYF
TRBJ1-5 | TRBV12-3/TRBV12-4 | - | CASSFGGAGATQPQHF
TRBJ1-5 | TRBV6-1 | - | CASSEGTRRQPQHF
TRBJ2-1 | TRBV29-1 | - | CSAALLARTGEQFF
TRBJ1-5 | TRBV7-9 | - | CASSLAGTSNQPQHF
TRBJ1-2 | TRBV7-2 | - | CASVPKGAYGYTF
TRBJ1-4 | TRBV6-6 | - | CASSLSPQGLFF